This TCR beta chain was sequenced for a study of T cells in lung cancer brain metastases. Across the whole study: A median roughly 300 days separated primary and brain metastasis sampling.

To note about this clone: Its antigen is not identified.

Each sample used roughly 2–5 ug genomic DNA, matched between paired samples. Produced via immunoSEQ multiplex PCR; TCRdb's table is partial and in-frame only. The sample contains 1,500 to 2,000 clones, around 90% of which appear only once. Trimming cost V 1 base and J 5 bases; bases outside gene matches: 8. CDR3 length equals 16 residues. Germline V lookup: CDR1 SEHNR, CDR2 FQNEAQ (reference sequence). Findings and caveats of the study: The analysis could not control for preoperative corticosteroids affecting T cell infiltration in brain metastases. Paired lesions shared few clones; most were lesion-specific (mean Morisita about 0.22).

This TCR was sampled from a man aged 55-75 years with non-small cell lung cancer that had spread to the brain. The sequencing sample was made of tumor tissue from a brain metastasis. This sequence joins TRBV7-9 and TRBJ2-5; the match to TRBD2 covers 9 bases. The CDR3 DNA follows: TGTGCCAGCAGCTTAGGTGGTAACAGCGGGAGGGAGACCCAGTACTTC. Amino acid sequence: CASSLGGNSGRETQYF.